The TCR beta chain described here comes from a study of CD8 T cells in ankylosing spondylitis. Points from the study as a whole: In peripheral blood, disease-linked CD8+ clones occurred at relatively low frequencies. Made up of about eight highly homologous variants, a TCR beta motif appeared characteristic of ankylosing spondylitis blood. As reported, disease-linked clones showed significant enrichment in matched ankylosing spondylitis synovial fluid.

The V gene's germline CDR1 is MNHEY and CDR2 SVGAGI. V lost 0 bases, J lost 4 bases, and 0 bases stayed unmatched. This CDR3 has 15 residues. Worth noting for this clonotype: The antigen is undetermined.

Quantitative barcoded 5'-RACE was used to prepare TCR beta libraries. One entry per CDR3 protein results from TCRdb running MiXCR on the 5' RACE reads. The sample records just over 150,000 distinct CDR3 sequences, about 16% being singletons. The source is a male donor with ankylosing spondylitis or in good health (not recorded which). The chain is built from TRBV6-5 and TRBJ2-1, with TRBD2 matching over 10 bases. The sample was blood, either unsorted or a sorted T cell fraction (not recorded which). CDR3 sequence: CASSYSSGRYNEQFF. As DNA, the CDR3 is TGTGCCAGCAGTTACTCTAGCGGGAGGTACAATGAGCAGTTCTTC.